The clone carrying this T cell receptor (beta chain) was detected only a few times. Its target is not known. This record belongs to a study of post-analysis software for immune sequencing data. General study results and limits: With TRBV5-6, TRBV5-1 and TRBV20-1 included, about five TRBV segments were more frequent in patients than in controls.

Incorporated into the TCR beta cDNA libraries were unique molecular identifiers, which served to reduce PCR and sequencing biases. TCRdb called the PCR reads again in MiXCR, with one record for every CDR3 protein. The repertoire holds hundreds of thousands of distinct CDR3 sequences, with 25% to 30% as singletons. Germline assignment: CDR1 MNHEY and CDR2 SVGAGI. The length of the CDR3 is 13 residues. The V end was cut by 4 bases, the J end by 8 bases, with 12 bases between. This sequence joins TRBV6-5 and TRBJ2-1; no definite D call. The receptor was isolated from a girl aged 5 to 17 with multiple sclerosis. Sequences were obtained from blood. The DNA of the CDR3 is TGTGCCAGCAGTTCAGGACCTGGGGATGAGCAGTTCTTC. The encoded protein is CASSSGPGDEQFF.